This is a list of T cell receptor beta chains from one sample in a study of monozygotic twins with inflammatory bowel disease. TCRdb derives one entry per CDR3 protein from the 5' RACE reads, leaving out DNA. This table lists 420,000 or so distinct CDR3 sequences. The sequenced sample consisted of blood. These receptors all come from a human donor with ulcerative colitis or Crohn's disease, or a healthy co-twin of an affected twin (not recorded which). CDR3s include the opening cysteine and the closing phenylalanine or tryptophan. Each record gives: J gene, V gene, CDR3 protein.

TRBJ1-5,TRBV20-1,CSAAPGGQPQHF
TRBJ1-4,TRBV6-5,CASSYSPGATNEKLFF
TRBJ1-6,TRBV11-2,CASSSRDRDSPLHF
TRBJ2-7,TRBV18,CASSPKKLATPYEQYF
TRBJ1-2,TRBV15,CATSSLTPQGPLANYGYTF
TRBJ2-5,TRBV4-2,CASSHGTPDRETQYF
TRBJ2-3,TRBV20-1,CSAHGQSTDTQYF
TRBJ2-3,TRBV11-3,CASSMVGERDTQYF
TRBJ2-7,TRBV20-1,CSATSGRRNEQYF
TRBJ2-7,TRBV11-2,CASSLDSGGAANYEQYF
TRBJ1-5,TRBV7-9,CASSLGVGAQPQHF
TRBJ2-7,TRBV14,CASSQGPAEIPYEQYF
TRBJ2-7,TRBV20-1,CSAAQGVSYEQYF
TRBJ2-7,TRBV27,CASSPLLLEQYF
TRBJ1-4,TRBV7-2,CASSSLLHEKLFF
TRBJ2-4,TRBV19,CASSHTSHAKNIQYF
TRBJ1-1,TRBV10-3,CAIRGSGTSDTEAFF
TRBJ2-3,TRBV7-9,CASSFREDTQYF
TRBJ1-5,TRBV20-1,CSARDSGRAPNQPQHF
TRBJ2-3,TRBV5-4,CASSRGEQTMLTDTQYF
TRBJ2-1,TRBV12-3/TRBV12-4,CASRGAGVEQFF
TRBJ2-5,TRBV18,CASSPAGGLETQYF
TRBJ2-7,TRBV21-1,CASSERTGDSYEQYF
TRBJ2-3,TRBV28,CASSPLYGGVLPTQYF
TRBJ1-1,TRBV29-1,CSVSGTGARNTEAFF